The TCR beta chain under discussion was sequenced for a study of cytomegalovirus exposure and HLA in healthy donors. Study-wide background: In an earlier analysis, 90 million to 120 million unique TCR beta sequences were found from about 180 million T cells. Samples from HLA-typed donors yielded some 85 million unique TCRs in an early data release.

Germline CDR1 reads SGHDN; CDR2 reads FVKESK. The CDR3 is 14 residues long. V shed 3 bases and J 10 bases; nucleotides not matched to a gene: 9. Study-wide results and limits: Most subjects had HLA-A and HLA-B alleles reportedly predicted accurately by TCR beta sequences.

Researchers ran the PCR with 60 Vbeta and 13 Jbeta primers. The table came from immunoSEQ multiplex PCR; TCRdb's copy has only in-frame clones and leaves some out. The sample comprises more than 200,000 clones, nearly 80% of which are singletons, and roughly 2% rests with the top ten. As regards this clone: As yet, its antigen is unknown.

Sequencing was performed on PBMCs. The J gene is TRBJ1-2, the V gene TRBV14; 9 nucleotides align to TRBD1. This TCR came from a young man in good health and CMV-seronegative. This CDR3 reads CASSQLGQGFDYTF. CDR3 nucleotides: TGTGCCAGCAGCCAGTTGGGACAGGGATTTGACTACACCTTC. The variable domain in full, completed from reference TRBV14 and TRBJ1-2, reads EAGVTQFPSHSVIEKGQTVTLRCDPISGHDNLYWYRRVMGKEIKFLLHFVKESKQDESGMPNNRFLAERTGGTYSTLKVQPAELEDSGVYFCASSQLGQGFDYTFGSGTRLTVV.